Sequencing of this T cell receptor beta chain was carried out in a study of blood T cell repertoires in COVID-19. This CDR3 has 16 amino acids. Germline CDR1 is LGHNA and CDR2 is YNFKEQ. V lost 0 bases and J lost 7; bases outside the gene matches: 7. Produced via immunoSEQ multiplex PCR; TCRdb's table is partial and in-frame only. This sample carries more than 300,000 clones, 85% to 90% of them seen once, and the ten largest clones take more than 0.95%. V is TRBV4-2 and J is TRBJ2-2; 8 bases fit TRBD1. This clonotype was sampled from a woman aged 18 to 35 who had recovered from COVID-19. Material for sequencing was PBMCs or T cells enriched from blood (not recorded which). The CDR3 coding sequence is TGTGCCAGCAGCCAAGATGACAGGGGTTATAACGGGGAGCTGTTTTTT. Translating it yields CASSQDDRGYNGELFF.